Following are 30 T cell receptor beta chains from one sample sequenced in a study of cytomegalovirus exposure and HLA in healthy donors. PCR used 60 Vbeta primers and 13 Jbeta primers. Sequenced by immunoSEQ multiplex PCR; TCRdb stores in-frame clones only, minus some. The sample carries roughly 160,000 clones, 65% to 75% recorded once. The sequencing sample was made of PBMCs. All receptors derive from a girl aged 10-17 years in good health and CMV-seronegative.

This clone was picked up one time. This chain joins TRBV7-9 and TRBJ1-2, with 7 nucleotides matching TRBD1. Trimming cost V 9 bases and J 7 bases; bases outside gene matches: 8. CDR3 length: 12 residues. Germline V lookup: CDR1 SEHNR, CDR2 FQNEAQ (reference sequence). CDR3 coding DNA: TGTGCCAGTTCCGGACAGGCGTCTGGCTACACCTTC. It translates to CASSGQASGYTF.

This rearrangement joins TRBV6-5 to TRBJ2-1, with 7 bases fitting TRBD1. J gave up 8 bases and V 5 bases, and 12 bases lay outside the gene matches. Germline-derived CDR1 and CDR2 are MNHEY and SVGAGI. The CDR3 length is 15 residues. In nucleotides, the CDR3 is TGTGCCAGCAGTCACGAGACAGGGCCGATCGATGAGCAGTTCTTC. It encodes CASSHETGPIDEQFF.

The V and J genes are TRBV2 and TRBJ1-6, with D tentatively TRBD1 (6 bases). V gave up 4 bases and J gave up 13 bases, with 20 bases separating them. The CDR3 sequence is 15 residues long. The germline CDR1 and CDR2 sequences are SNHLY and FYNNEI. CDR3 DNA: TGTGCCAGCAGTGTAGGAACGCCAGGGGAATCTCCCCTCCACTTT. Translated, it gives CASSVGTPGESPLHF. The whole variable domain, filled in from reference TRBV2 and TRBJ1-6, reads EPEVTQTPSHQVTQMGQEVILRCVPISNHLYFYWYRQILGQKVEFLVSFYNNEISEKSEIFDDQFSVERPDGSNFTLKIRSTKLEDSAMYFCASSVGTPGESPLHFGNGTRLTVT.

The sample holds a few counts of this clone. V is TRBV15 and J is TRBJ1-4; a possible D gene is TRBD1 (5 bases). This CDR3 comprises 15 residues. Looked up from germline, CDR1 is LNHNV and CDR2 is YYDKDF (reference sequence). Trimming removed 1 base at V and 3 bases at J, with 9 bases between. The CDR3 nucleotides are TGTGCCACCAGCAGAGGGGGCCCGGCTAATGAAAAACTGTTTTTT. Translated, it gives CATSRGGPANEKLFF.

The chain links TRBV6-5 to TRBJ1-6, with D tentatively TRBD1 (6 bases). Trimming removed 7 bases at V and 8 bases at J, with 15 bases between. The CDR3 covers 14 residues. Germline V lookup: CDR1 MNHEY, CDR2 SVGAGI. The CDR3 DNA follows: TGTGCCAGCACCGTGACAGGTAGTGATTCACCCCTCCACTTT. It encodes CASTVTGSDSPLHF.

The chain links TRBV15 to TRBJ2-6; TRBD2 is a possible D gene (5 bases). From germline, CDR1 is LNHNV and CDR2 YYDKDF (reference sequence). Trimming took 5 bases from V and 4 from J, leaving 12 bases between them. This CDR3 region has 15 residues. CDR3 in amino acids: CATSQSGGGANVLTF. In nucleotides, the CDR3 is TGTGCCACCAGCCAGTCCGGAGGAGGGGCCAACGTCCTGACTTTC.

This chain uses TRBV19 with TRBJ1-1; D may be TRBD1 (5 bases). The germline V gene has CDR1 LNHDA and CDR2 SQIVND (reference sequence). V lost 4 bases, J lost 7 bases, and 13 bases lay in between. The CDR3 is 13 amino acids. CDR3 nucleotides: TGTGCCAGTAGTAGGGCCCAGGGAGGTGAAGCTTTCTTT. As protein: CASSRAQGGEAFF.

V gene TRBV7-9 combines with J gene TRBJ2-5, with a tentative D call TRBD1 (6 bases). Trimming removed 5 bases from V and 0 bases from J, with 10 bases in between. The CDR3 is 14 amino acids. Germline V gene sequence: CDR1 SEHNR, CDR2 FQNEAQ (reference sequence). The CDR3 bases are TGTGCCAGCAGCGACGGACAGTACCAAGAGACCCAGTACTTC. As protein: CASSDGQYQETQYF.

This rearrangement joins TRBV5-6 to TRBJ2-5; D unclear. The J call is uncertain, as TRBJ2-7 better fits the DNA end. Per the germline V gene, CDR1 is SGHDT and CDR2 is YYEEEE. The CDR3 covers 13 residues. The CDR3 bases are TGTGCCAGCAGCTTGGGTAGCACCTACGAGCAGTACTTC. Its protein product is CASSLGSTYEQYF.

This clone was counted between two and nine times. The chain links TRBV15 to TRBJ1-2, with a tentative D call TRBD1 (6 bases). This CDR3 has 15 residues. In germline, CDR1 is LNHNV, CDR2 YYDKDF (reference sequence). V was pared by 0 bases and J by 5 bases, with 13 bases between. CDR3 sequence: CATSREGAGVYGYTF. CDR3 DNA: TGTGCCACCAGCAGAGAAGGGGCAGGGGTTTATGGCTACACCTTC.

The V and J genes are TRBV6-5 and TRBJ1-1; D perhaps matches TRBD1 (5 bases). CDR1 and CDR2 from the germline V gene are MNHEY and SVGAGI. With 2 bases removed from V and 4 bases from J, the gap between germline ends came to 11 bases. This CDR3 contains 14 residues. The CDR3 DNA follows: TGTGCCAGCAGTTACCGCGGACACCTCACTGAAGCTTTCTTT. It codes for CASSYRGHLTEAFF.

The rearrangement joins TRBV29-1 to TRBJ2-3; D not resolved. This CDR3 spans 10 amino acids. Germline V gives CDR1 SQVTM, CDR2 ANQGSEA. The V end was cut by 4 bases, the J end by 11 bases, with 10 bases between. CDR3 in amino acids: CSVVGRLQYF. The CDR3 DNA follows: TGCAGCGTTGTTGGCAGACTGCAGTATTTT.

In regard to this clone: The germline gene is not matched at one end of the junction; a read error may be the cause. This chain connects TRBV7-6 to TRBJ2-5, with 10 positions matching TRBD1. The CDR3 loop spans 15 amino acids. Germline lookup yields CDR1 SGHVS and CDR2 FNYEAQ. The CDR3 loop is CASSIAGTGVETQYF. The CDR3 coding sequence is TGTGCCAGCAGCATAGCCGGGACAGGGGTAGAGACCCAGTACTTC.

This clone was detected only a few times. The chain recombines TRBV28 with TRBJ2-5; TRBD2 aligns across 8 bases. The CDR3 runs 19 residues. Germline V lookup: CDR1 MDHEN, CDR2 SYDVKM. V was clipped by 5 bases and J by 1 base; unmatched bases: 18. The chain's CDR3 is CASSQLAGGSLDLQETQYF. The CDR3 DNA is TGTGCCAGCAGTCAGCTGGCGGGGGGCTCCTTAGACCTCCAAGAGACCCAGTACTTC.

The CDR3 loop is CASSVTPGVPYEQYF. DNA of the CDR3: TGTGCCAGCAGTGTGACCCCCGGGGTACCCTACGAGCAGTACTTC. The J gene is TRBJ2-7, the V gene TRBV6-1, with a possible D match to TRBD2 (5 bases). The V and J ends lost 4 bases and 2 bases respectively, with 15 bases between them. From germline, CDR1 is MNHNS and CDR2 SASEGT. The CDR3 is 15 residues long.

The gene calls are TRBV9 and TRBJ2-3; TRBD2 matches 12 bases. CDR3 length: 17 amino acids. CDR1 and CDR2 from the germline V gene are SGDLS and YYNGEE. V lost 1 base and J lost 1; bases outside the gene matches: 4. CDR3: CASSVTSGGLGTDTQYF. The CDR3 region has the DNA TGTGCCAGCAGCGTAACTAGCGGGGGGTTAGGCACAGATACGCAGTATTTT.

This rearrangement joins TRBV7-2 to TRBJ2-3; maybe TRBD1 (6 bases). Germline V gene lookup returns CDR1 SGHTA and CDR2 FQGNSA. Trimming left V 4 bases short and J 6 bases short, with 8 bases between. The CDR3 loop spans 12 amino acids. CDR3 DNA sequence: TGTGCCAGCAGCTCCCAGGGGGATACGCAGTATTTT. Translated: CASSSQGDTQYF.

This clone was recorded once. The chain has TRBV6-5 and TRBJ1-2; TRBD1 might be the D (5 bases). V lost 8 bases to trimming and J lost 8 bases, with 21 bases between them. Germline CDR1 is MNHEY and CDR2 is SVGAGI. This CDR3 has 14 amino acids. The CDR3 bases are TGTGCCAGCCGTGGTGTCTCAGGGATTTTGGGCTACACCTTC. It codes for CASRGVSGILGYTF.

This clone has only a few counts. This chain uses TRBV7-3 with TRBJ2-3, with D perhaps matching TRBD2 (7 bases). This CDR3 contains 14 residues. Germline lookup yields CDR1 SGHTA and CDR2 FQGTGA. V dropped 2 bases and J dropped 4 bases, with 10 bases sitting between them. The chain's CDR3 is CASSLGGAPDTQYF. DNA for the CDR3: TGTGCCAGCAGCTTAGGGGGGGCCCCAGATACGCAGTATTTT.

Of note for this clone: At one end the junction does not follow the germline gene, possibly because of a read error. Other DNA sequences in this sample translate to the same CDR3. J is TRBJ1-1 and V is TRBV7-7; TRBD1 matches 8 bases. CDR1 is SSHAT, CDR2 FNYEAQ, per germline (reference sequence). This CDR3 is 13 amino acids long. The CDR3 nucleotides read TGTGCTAGCAGCTTAGACAGGGGTACTGAAGCTTTCTTT. Amino acid sequence: CASSLDRGTEAFF.

The chain has TRBV6-1 and TRBJ1-5, with 7 bases that match TRBD1. CDR1 MNHNS and CDR2 SASEGT come from the germline V gene. CDR3 length: 15 amino acids. With V trimmed by 8 bases and J by 5 bases, 12 bases remained unmatched. CDR3 sequence: CASRLLTGAYQPQHF. As DNA, the CDR3 is TGTGCCAGCCGATTACTAACAGGGGCGTATCAGCCCCAGCATTTT.

This clone was observed a few times. This chain links TRBV5-1 with TRBJ2-5; D is possibly TRBD2 (7 bases). This CDR3 contains 16 residues. The germline V gene has CDR1 SGHRS and CDR2 YFSETQ. With 4 bases removed from V and 5 bases from J, the gap between germline ends came to 21 bases. The CDR3 region is CASSGPRGAGRETQYF. CDR3 DNA sequence: TGCGCCAGCAGCGGCCCTCGGGGGGCAGGTAGGGAGACCCAGTACTTC. Full variable domain (missing parts from reference TRBV5-1 and TRBJ2-5): KAGVTQTPRYLIKTRGQQVTLSCSPISGHRSVSWYQQTPGQGLQFLFEYFSETQRNKGNFPGRFSGRQFSNSRSEMNVSTLELGDSALYLCASSGPRGAGRETQYFGPGTRLLVL.

This rearrangement joins TRBV2 to TRBJ2-7; TRBD1 matches 9 bases. CDR3 length: 17 amino acids. The ends lost 7 bases at V and 1 base at J; junction bases unmatched: 14. Germline CDR1 SNHLY, CDR2 FYNNEI. The CDR3 sequence is CASKAGTGLFGSYEQYF. The CDR3 DNA reads as TGTGCCAGCAAGGCCGGGACAGGGCTATTCGGGTCCTACGAGCAGTACTTC.

This chain joins TRBV9 and TRBJ2-7; D is perhaps TRBD2 (5 bases). In germline, CDR1 is SGDLS, CDR2 YYNGEE. The V and J ends lost 2 bases and 5 bases respectively, with 14 bases between them. The CDR3 spans 14 residues. The CDR3 reads CASSVPDAGDEQYF. CDR3 sequence (DNA): TGTGCCAGCAGCGTTCCCGATGCGGGCGACGAGCAGTACTTC.

This clone was seen only a few times. The V call is TRBV5-6, the J call TRBJ2-7; 11 positions agree with TRBD1. Germline values: CDR1 SGHDT, CDR2 YYEEEE. Unmatched junction bases numbered 4, after V lost 0 bases and J lost 2 bases. CDR3 length: 16 amino acids. The CDR3 DNA reads TGTGCCAGCAGCTTGGTGGGGGACAGGGGGACCTACGAGCAGTACTTC. Protein: CASSLVGDRGTYEQYF.

This clone was detected only a few times. J is TRBJ2-5 and V is TRBV7-3; D is perhaps TRBD2 (5 bases). This CDR3 is built from 15 residues. Germline CDR1 SGHTA, CDR2 FQGTGA. V dropped 1 base and J dropped 5 bases, with 14 bases sitting between them. The CDR3 loop reads CASSLNEGSMETQYF. CDR3 sequence (DNA): TGTGCCAGCAGCTTAAACGAGGGTAGTATGGAGACCCAGTACTTC.

This clone was picked up one time. The chain recombines TRBV7-9 with TRBJ2-3; TRBD2 aligns across 8 bases. There are 15 residues in the CDR3. Per the germline V gene, CDR1 is SEHNR and CDR2 is FQNEAQ (reference sequence). The V gene end was trimmed by 5 bases and the J gene end by 0 bases; junction bases not matched to a gene: 4. The DNA of the CDR3 is TGTGCCAGCAGCCACAGCGGGGGTAGCACAGATACGCAGTATTTT. This codes for CASSHSGGSTDTQYF.

This clone was observed a few times. V and J are TRBV2 and TRBJ2-7; 7 bases match TRBD1. Germline loops: CDR1 SNHLY, CDR2 FYNNEI. Trimming removed 6 bases from V and 0 bases from J; junction bases left unmatched: 2. CDR3 length: 13 residues. Written as DNA, the CDR3 is TGTGCCAGCAGGACAGGGATCTCCTACGAGCAGTACTTC. Residues: CASRTGISYEQYF.

The chain couples TRBV11-2 to TRBJ1-1; 9 positions match TRBD1. V was pared by 4 bases and J by 1 base, with 7 bases of the junction left unmatched. CDR1 is SGHAT and CDR2 is FQNNGV in the germline V gene. The CDR3 runs to 16 residues. The CDR3 here is CASSSRGTGPNTEAFF. CDR3 sequence (DNA): TGTGCCAGCAGCTCGAGGGGGACAGGGCCGAACACTGAAGCTTTCTTT.

The J gene is TRBJ1-5, the V gene TRBV19, with D maybe TRBD1 (6 bases). There are 13 residues in the CDR3. Germline V gives CDR1 LNHDA, CDR2 SQIVND (reference sequence). V lost 3 bases and J 3 bases, leaving 6 bases between the germline ends. The CDR3 DNA follows: TGTGCCAGTAGTATGGGGGCCAATCAGCCCCAGCATTTT. The encoded protein is CASSMGANQPQHF.